This record looks at one TCR beta chain sequence and its context. Its antigen is not known. CDR3 length: 15 amino acids. The germline CDR1 and CDR2 sequences are LGHNA and YNFKEQ. Trimming cost V 3 bases and J 0 bases, with 9 bases left between them. This sample was included in a study of cytomegalovirus exposure and HLA in healthy donors. Study at large: Within the Caucasian-associated ancestry cluster were around four fifths of the approximately 370 genotyped donors.

PCR primers comprised 60 Vbeta and 13 Jbeta primers. The protocol was immunoSEQ multiplex PCR, while the TCRdb copy is restricted to in-frame clones and leaves out a portion. The sample holds more than 100,000 clones, roughly 15% seen once. Study outcomes and limitations: Analyses of presence and absence presupposed an approximately uniform sequencing depth across donors. Donors belonging to an Asian-associated ancestry cluster reportedly showed fewer N-insertions in productive TCRs than the approximately 670-donor mean, according to what a later analysis found. A missense variant in DCLRE1C was later tied to TCR beta V- and J-gene trimming.

The clonotype originates from a woman aged 18-35 years in good health and CMV-seronegative. The sample was PBMCs. The chain combines TRBV4-2 with TRBJ1-5, with D tentatively TRBD1 (5 bases). The CDR3 coding sequence is TGTGCCAGCAGCCAGACAGATAATAGCAATCAGCCCCAGCATTTT. Translation: CASSQTDNSNQPQHF.